Listed below are T cell receptor beta chains from one sample, sequenced in a study of chemoradiotherapy in HPV16-positive cancers. The method was immunoSEQ multiplex PCR; TCRdb's version includes in-frame clones alone and lacks a portion of them. Of some 70,000 clones in the sample, roughly 90% were seen once. This specimen was blood, taken from a patient who underwent chemoradiotherapy. All receptors derive from a human donor with HPV-associated anogenital cancer. The CDR3 runs from the conserved cysteine through the conserved F or W. Fields, in order: clone size, V gene, D gene, J gene, CDR3 protein, CDR3 DNA. The D gene is left open where the match is weak. A row's size may be missing; if present it is once, few, many or a size class.

clone size: .
V gene: TRBV5-1
D gene: .
J gene: TRBJ2-1
CDR3 protein: CASSFRLVAYNEQFF
CDR3 DNA: TGCGCCAGCAGCTTCCGACTAGTCGCCTACAATGAGCAGTTCTTC

clone size: .
V gene: TRBV19
D gene: .
J gene: TRBJ1-1
CDR3 protein: CASTRPPLNTEAFF
CDR3 DNA: TGTGCCAGTACCCGTCCCCCCTTGAACACTGAAGCTTTCTTT

clone size: .
V gene: TRBV30
D gene: .
J gene: TRBJ1-6
CDR3 protein: CAWRVSARGSPLHF
CDR3 DNA: TGTGCCTGGAGGGTCTCGGCCCGTGGGTCACCCCTCCACTTT

clone size: .
V gene: TRBV7-6
D gene: .
J gene: TRBJ2-3
CDR3 protein: CASSSGEGDTQYF
CDR3 DNA: TGTGCCAGCAGCTCCGGTGAGGGGGATACGCAGTATTTT

clone size: .
V gene: TRBV19
D gene: TRBD2
J gene: TRBJ2-7
CDR3 protein: CASSSWSASGRNIEPEQYF
CDR3 DNA: TGTGCCAGTAGTAGTTGGAGTGCTAGCGGGAGAAATATCGAACCCGAGCAGTACTTC

clone size: .
V gene: TRBV11-2
D gene: TRBD2
J gene: TRBJ2-1
CDR3 protein: CASSLGASGHYNEQFF
CDR3 DNA: TGTGCCAGCAGTCTAGGGGCTAGCGGGCACTACAATGAGCAGTTCTTC

clone size: .
V gene: TRBV25-1
D gene: .
J gene: TRBJ1-1
CDR3 protein: CASTLPGGTEAFF
CDR3 DNA: TGTGCCAGCACTCTACCAGGAGGCACTGAAGCTTTCTTT

clone size: .
V gene: TRBV27
D gene: .
J gene: TRBJ1-1
CDR3 protein: CASSYSPNTEAFF
CDR3 DNA: TGTGCCAGCAGTTACTCCCCGAACACTGAAGCTTTCTTT

clone size: .
V gene: TRBV7-9
D gene: .
J gene: TRBJ2-3
CDR3 protein: CASRHRDSVGSNTQYF
CDR3 DNA: TGTGCCAGCAGACATAGGGACTCTGTCGGTTCAAATACGCAGTATTTT

clone size: .
V gene: TRBV6-6
D gene: .
J gene: TRBJ1-1
CDR3 protein: CASSYSEVFVAEAFF
CDR3 DNA: TGTGCCAGCAGTTACTCGGAGGTCTTTGTTGCTGAAGCTTTCTTT

clone size: .
V gene: TRBV5-1
D gene: .
J gene: TRBJ2-3
CDR3 protein: CASSPRSEDTQYF
CDR3 DNA: TGCGCCAGCAGCCCGAGGTCGGAAGATACGCAGTATTTT

clone size: .
V gene: TRBV6-1
D gene: .
J gene: TRBJ2-2
CDR3 protein: CASRQYRESTGELFF
CDR3 DNA: TGTGCCAGTAGACAGTACAGAGAAAGTACCGGGGAGCTGTTTTTT

clone size: once
V gene: TRBV19
D gene: TRBD1
J gene: TRBJ2-7
CDR3 protein: CASSVGQGRIYEQYF
CDR3 DNA: TGTGCCAGTAGCGTTGGACAGGGGAGAATCTACGAGCAGTACTTC

clone size: .
V gene: TRBV13
D gene: .
J gene: TRBJ1-3
CDR3 protein: CASSLGFKIGTAGNTIYF
CDR3 DNA: TGTGCCAGCAGCTTAGGCTTTAAAATCGGGACGGCTGGAAACACCATATATTTT

clone size: .
V gene: TRBV5-1
D gene: TRBD1
J gene: TRBJ2-5
CDR3 protein: CASSLIKGQQETQYF
CDR3 DNA: TGCGCCAGCAGCTTGATAAAGGGACAGCAAGAGACCCAGTACTTC

clone size: .
V gene: TRBV18
D gene: TRBD2
J gene: TRBJ2-2
CDR3 protein: CASFAIAGGPTGELFF
CDR3 DNA: TGTGCCAGCTTTGCGATAGCGGGAGGCCCCACCGGGGAGCTGTTTTTT

clone size: .
V gene: TRBV27
D gene: .
J gene: TRBJ2-1
CDR3 protein: CASSLRGYNEQFF
CDR3 DNA: TGTGCCAGCAGTTTAAGGGGTTACAATGAGCAGTTCTTC

clone size: once
V gene: TRBV11-2
D gene: .
J gene: TRBJ1-2
CDR3 protein: CASSHEVVLYGYTF
CDR3 DNA: TGTGCCAGCAGCCACGAAGTAGTGCTCTATGGCTACACCTTC

clone size: .
V gene: TRBV4-1
D gene: .
J gene: TRBJ2-7
CDR3 protein: CASSHRSGTPSYEQYF
CDR3 DNA: TGCGCCAGCAGCCATCGGTCCGGGACACCCTCCTACGAGCAGTACTTC

clone size: .
V gene: TRBV5-1
D gene: .
J gene: TRBJ2-3
CDR3 protein: CASSTLDGTDTQYF
CDR3 DNA: TGCGCCAGCAGCACTCTGGACGGCACAGATACGCAGTATTTT

clone size: .
V gene: TRBV19
D gene: .
J gene: TRBJ2-7
CDR3 protein: CASSMGLPYEQYF
CDR3 DNA: TGTGCCAGTAGTATGGGACTCCCCTACGAGCAGTACTTC

clone size: .
V gene: TRBV4-1
D gene: TRBD2
J gene: TRBJ2-7
CDR3 protein: CASSPIAGASYEQYF
CDR3 DNA: TGCGCCAGCAGCCCCATAGCGGGAGCCTCCTACGAGCAGTACTTC

clone size: .
V gene: TRBV5-4
D gene: TRBD1
J gene: TRBJ2-7
CDR3 protein: CASSLGDRVYEQYF
CDR3 DNA: TGTGCCAGCAGCTTGGGTGACAGGGTATACGAGCAGTACTTC

clone size: .
V gene: TRBV5-1
D gene: TRBD1
J gene: TRBJ1-1
CDR3 protein: CASSLVTGVMNTEAFF
CDR3 DNA: TGCGCCAGCAGCTTGGTTACAGGGGTTATGAACACTGAAGCTTTCTTT

clone size: .
V gene: TRBV11-2
D gene: TRBD2
J gene: TRBJ2-5
CDR3 protein: CASSVNSGRAVETQYF
CDR3 DNA: TGTGCCAGCAGCGTGAATAGCGGGAGGGCCGTAGAGACCCAGTACTTC

clone size: .
V gene: TRBV28
D gene: .
J gene: TRBJ2-1
CDR3 protein: CAVYGYNEQFF
CDR3 DNA: TGTGCCGTCTACGGTTACAATGAGCAGTTCTTC

clone size: .
V gene: TRBV7-6
D gene: .
J gene: TRBJ2-1
CDR3 protein: CASSLFVTGVGNEQFF
CDR3 DNA: TGTGCCAGCAGCTTATTTGTTACGGGAGTGGGCAATGAGCAGTTCTTC

clone size: .
V gene: TRBV4-2
D gene: TRBD1
J gene: TRBJ1-6
CDR3 protein: CASSMNYRGQGFNNSPLHF
CDR3 DNA: TGTGCCAGCAGCATGAACTACCGGGGACAGGGATTTAATAATTCACCCCTCCACTTT

clone size: .
V gene: TRBV7-9
D gene: TRBD1
J gene: TRBJ2-5
CDR3 protein: CASSAGQGFQETQYF
CDR3 DNA: TGTGCCAGCAGCGCAGGACAGGGGTTTCAAGAGACCCAGTACTTC

clone size: .
V gene: TRBV5-4
D gene: .
J gene: TRBJ1-1
CDR3 protein: CASSSWDRHTEAFF
CDR3 DNA: TGTGCCAGCAGCTCCTGGGACCGCCACACTGAAGCTTTCTTT

clone size: .
V gene: TRBV27
D gene: .
J gene: TRBJ2-7
CDR3 protein: CASSVGTQASYEQYF
CDR3 DNA: TGTGCCAGCAGTGTAGGGACACAAGCTTCCTACGAGCAGTACTTC

clone size: few
V gene: TRBV25-1
D gene: TRBD2
J gene: TRBJ2-1
CDR3 protein: CASSEGGLGYNEQFF
CDR3 DNA: TGTGCCAGCAGTGAAGGGGGACTAGGTTACAATGAGCAGTTCTTC

clone size: .
V gene: TRBV20-1
D gene: .
J gene: TRBJ2-1
CDR3 protein: CSATLGREQFF
CDR3 DNA: TGCAGTGCTACTTTGGGACGAGAGCAGTTCTTC

clone size: .
V gene: TRBV19
D gene: TRBD2
J gene: TRBJ2-3
CDR3 protein: CASSIPPGLAGRRDTQYF
CDR3 DNA: TGTGCCAGTAGTATTCCCCCGGGACTAGCGGGGCGGAGGGATACGCAGTATTTT

clone size: .
V gene: TRBV5-1
D gene: TRBD2
J gene: TRBJ2-7
CDR3 protein: CASSLWAGESYEQYF
CDR3 DNA: TGCGCCAGCAGCTTGTGGGCGGGAGAATCCTACGAGCAGTACTTC

clone size: .
V gene: TRBV29-1
D gene: .
J gene: TRBJ1-4
CDR3 protein: CSVEGADSEKLFF
CDR3 DNA: TGCAGCGTTGAGGGGGCGGACAGTGAAAAACTGTTTTTT

clone size: .
V gene: TRBV25-1
D gene: .
J gene: TRBJ1-1
CDR3 protein: CASSLPGGYGTEAFF
CDR3 DNA: TGTGCCAGCAGTCTGCCCGGGGGATATGGAACTGAAGCTTTCTTT